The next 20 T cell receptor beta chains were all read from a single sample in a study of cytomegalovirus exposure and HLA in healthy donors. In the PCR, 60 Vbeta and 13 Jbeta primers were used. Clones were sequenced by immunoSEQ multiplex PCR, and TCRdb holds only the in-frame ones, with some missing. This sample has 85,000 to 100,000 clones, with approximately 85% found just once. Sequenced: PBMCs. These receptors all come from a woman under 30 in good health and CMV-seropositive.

Written as DNA, the CDR3 is TGCGCCAGCAGCCAAGATCGGAACTACTACGAGCAGTACTTC. This codes for CASSQDRNYYEQYF. This chain links TRBV4-1 with TRBJ2-7; D remains unclear. V lost 0 bases and J 3 bases, leaving 9 bases between the germline ends. The germline CDR1 and CDR2 sequences are MGHRA and YSYEKL. The CDR3 is 14 residues long.

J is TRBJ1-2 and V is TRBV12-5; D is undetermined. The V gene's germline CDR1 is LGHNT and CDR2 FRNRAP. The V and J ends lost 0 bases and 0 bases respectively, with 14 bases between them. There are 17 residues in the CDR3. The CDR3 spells CASGLVNWASPNYGYTF. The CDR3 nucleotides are TGTGCTAGTGGTTTGGTAAATTGGGCTTCTCCTAACTATGGCTACACCTTC.

The CDR3 bases are TGTGCCAGCAGCTTATCCGAGCGGGAGGTCTATGAGCAGTTCTTC. It translates to CASSLSEREVYEQFF. V usage is TRBV13 and J usage is TRBJ2-1, with TRBD2 identical over 9 bases. In germline, CDR1 is PRHDT, CDR2 FYEKMQ (reference sequence). Trimming cost V 2 bases and J 8 bases; bases outside gene matches: 7. The CDR3 runs to 15 residues. The whole variable domain, filled in from reference TRBV13 and TRBJ2-1, reads AAGVIQSPRHLIKEKRETATLKCYPIPRHDTVYWYQQGPGQDPQFLISFYEKMQSDKGSIPDRFSAQQFSDYHSELNMSSLELGDSALYFCASSLSEREVYEQFFGPGTRLTVL.

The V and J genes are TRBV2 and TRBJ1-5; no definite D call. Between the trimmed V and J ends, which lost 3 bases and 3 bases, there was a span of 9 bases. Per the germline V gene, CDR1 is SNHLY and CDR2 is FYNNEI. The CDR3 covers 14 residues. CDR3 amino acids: CASSDWQINQPQHF. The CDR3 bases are TGTGCCAGCAGTGATTGGCAAATCAATCAGCCCCAGCATTTT.

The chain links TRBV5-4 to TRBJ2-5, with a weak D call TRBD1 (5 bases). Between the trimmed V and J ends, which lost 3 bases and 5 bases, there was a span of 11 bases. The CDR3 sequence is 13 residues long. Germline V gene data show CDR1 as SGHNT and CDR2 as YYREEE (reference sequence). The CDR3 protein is CASSYRNRETQYF. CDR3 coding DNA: TGTGCCAGCAGCTACAGGAATCGGGAGACCCAGTACTTC. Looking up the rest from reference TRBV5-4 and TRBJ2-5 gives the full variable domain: ETGVTQSPTHLIKTRGQQVTLRCSSQSGHNTVSWYQQALGQGPQFIFQYYREEENGRGNFPPRFSGLQFPNYSSELNVNALELDDSALYLCASSYRNRETQYFGPGTRLLVL.

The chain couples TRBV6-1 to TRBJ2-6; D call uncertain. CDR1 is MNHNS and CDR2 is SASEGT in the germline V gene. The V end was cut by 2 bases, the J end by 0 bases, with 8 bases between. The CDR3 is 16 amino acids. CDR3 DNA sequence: TGTGCCAGCAGTGAATTGCTATCCTCTGGGGCCAACGTCCTGACTTTC. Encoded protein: CASSELLSSGANVLTF.

CDR3 residues: CASSYSGTEWSPLHF. CDR3 nucleotides: TGTGCCAGCAGTTATTCCGGGACAGAGTGGTCACCCCTCCACTTT. V gene TRBV6-5 combines with J gene TRBJ1-6, with TRBD1 identical over 7 bases. After removal of 3 bases from V and 10 bases from J, the junction contained 9 bases not matched to a gene. This CDR3 is 15 amino acids long. The V gene's germline CDR1 is MNHEY and CDR2 SVGAGI.

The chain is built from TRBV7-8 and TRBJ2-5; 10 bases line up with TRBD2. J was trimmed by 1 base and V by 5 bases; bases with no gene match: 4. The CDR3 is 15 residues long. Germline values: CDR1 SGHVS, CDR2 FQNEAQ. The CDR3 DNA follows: TGTGCCAGCAGCACTACTAGCGGGGTCCAAGAGACCCAGTACTTC. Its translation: CASSTTSGVQETQYF.

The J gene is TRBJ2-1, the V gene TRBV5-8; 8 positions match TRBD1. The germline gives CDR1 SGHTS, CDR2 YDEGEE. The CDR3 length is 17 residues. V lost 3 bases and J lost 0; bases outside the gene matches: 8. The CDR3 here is CASSYQGAQSSYNEQFF. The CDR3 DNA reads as TGTGCCAGCAGCTATCAGGGGGCCCAGAGCTCCTACAATGAGCAGTTCTTC.

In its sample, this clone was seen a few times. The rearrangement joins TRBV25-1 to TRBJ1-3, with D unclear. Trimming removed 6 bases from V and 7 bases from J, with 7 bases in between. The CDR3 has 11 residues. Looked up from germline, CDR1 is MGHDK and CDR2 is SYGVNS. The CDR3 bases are TGTGCCAGCAGCCGCGGGAACACCATATATTTT. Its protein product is CASSRGNTIYF.

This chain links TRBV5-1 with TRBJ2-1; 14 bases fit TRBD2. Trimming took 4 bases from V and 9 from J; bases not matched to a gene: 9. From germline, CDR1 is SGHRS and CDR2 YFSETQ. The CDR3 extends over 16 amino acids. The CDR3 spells CASSRGLAGGFLEQFF. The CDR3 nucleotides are TGCGCCAGCAGCCGCGGACTAGCGGGGGGATTTCTTGAGCAGTTCTTC.

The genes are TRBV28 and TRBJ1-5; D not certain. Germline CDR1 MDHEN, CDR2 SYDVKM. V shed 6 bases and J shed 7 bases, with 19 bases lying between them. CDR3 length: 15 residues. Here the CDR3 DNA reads TGTGCCAGCAGCCCCTCCTTGGCAGTTCCCCAGCCCCAGCATTTT. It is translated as CASSPSLAVPQPQHF.

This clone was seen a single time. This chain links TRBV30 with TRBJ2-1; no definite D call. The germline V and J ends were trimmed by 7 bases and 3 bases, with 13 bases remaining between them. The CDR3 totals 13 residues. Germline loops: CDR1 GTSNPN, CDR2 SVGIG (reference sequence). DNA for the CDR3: TGTGCCTACTTAACTCGCGGCTACAATGAGCAGTTCTTC. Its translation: CAYLTRGYNEQFF. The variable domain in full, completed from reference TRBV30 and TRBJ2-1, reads SQTIHQWPATLVQPVGSPLSLECTVEGTSNPNLYWYRQAAGRGLQLLFYSVGIGQISSEVPQNLSASRPQDRQFILSSKKLLLSDSGFYLCAYLTRGYNEQFFGPGTRLTVL.

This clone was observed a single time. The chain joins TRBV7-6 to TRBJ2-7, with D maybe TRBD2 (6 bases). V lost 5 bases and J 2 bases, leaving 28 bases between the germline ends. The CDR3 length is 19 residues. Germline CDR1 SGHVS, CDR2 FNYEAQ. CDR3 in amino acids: CASSRVEGRPSRRTYEQYF. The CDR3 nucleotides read TGTGCCAGCAGCCGAGTTGAAGGGAGGCCGTCTAGGAGAACCTACGAGCAGTACTTC.

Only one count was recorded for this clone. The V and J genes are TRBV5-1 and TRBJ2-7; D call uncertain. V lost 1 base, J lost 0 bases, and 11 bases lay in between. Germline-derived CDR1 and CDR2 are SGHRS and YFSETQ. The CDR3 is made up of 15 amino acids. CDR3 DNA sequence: TGCGCCAGCAGCTTGAACGAAATCGGCTCCTACGAGCAGTACTTC. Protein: CASSLNEIGSYEQYF.

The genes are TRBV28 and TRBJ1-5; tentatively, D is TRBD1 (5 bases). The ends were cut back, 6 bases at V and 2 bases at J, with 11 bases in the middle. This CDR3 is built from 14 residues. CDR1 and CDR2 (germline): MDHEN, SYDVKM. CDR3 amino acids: CASRLTEGNQPQHF. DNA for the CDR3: TGTGCCAGCAGGCTGACAGAGGGCAATCAGCCCCAGCATTTT.

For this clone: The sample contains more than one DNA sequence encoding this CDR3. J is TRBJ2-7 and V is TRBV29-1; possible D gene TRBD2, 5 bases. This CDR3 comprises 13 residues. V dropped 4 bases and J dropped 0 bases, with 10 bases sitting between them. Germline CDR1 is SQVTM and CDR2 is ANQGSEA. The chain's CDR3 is CSVGPGGSYEQYF. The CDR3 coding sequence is TGCAGCGTTGGCCCCGGAGGCTCCTACGAGCAGTACTTC.

The CDR3 DNA is TGTGCCAGCAGTCAGGGGAGGGTAGCGACACTACAAGAGACCCAGTACTTC. Translated: CASSQGRVATLQETQYF. The rearrangement links TRBV27 to TRBJ2-5, with a weak D call TRBD2 (7 bases). CDR3 length: 17 amino acids. Germline V CDR1 and CDR2: MNHEY, SMNVEV (reference sequence). Between the trimmed V and J ends, which lost 5 bases and 2 bases, there was a span of 21 bases.

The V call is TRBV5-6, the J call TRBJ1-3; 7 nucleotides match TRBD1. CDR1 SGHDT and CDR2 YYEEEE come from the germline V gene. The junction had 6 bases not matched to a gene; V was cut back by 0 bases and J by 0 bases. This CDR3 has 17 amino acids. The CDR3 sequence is CASSLGGQFFSGNTIYF. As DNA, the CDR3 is TGTGCCAGCAGCTTGGGGGGACAGTTCTTCTCTGGAAACACCATATATTTT.

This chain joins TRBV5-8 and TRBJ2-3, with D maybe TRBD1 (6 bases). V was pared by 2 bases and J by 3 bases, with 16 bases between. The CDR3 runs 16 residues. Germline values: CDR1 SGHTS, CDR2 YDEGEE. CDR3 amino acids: CASSFRGMHYTDTQYF. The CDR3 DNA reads TGTGCCAGCAGCTTCAGGGGAATGCACTATACAGATACGCAGTATTTT.